This T cell receptor (beta chain) was sequenced during a study of shared clonotypes between healthy human individuals. Germline-derived CDR1 and CDR2 are MDHEN and SYDVKM. This CDR3 contains 12 residues. Profiled with immunoSEQ multiplex PCR; TCRdb holds only in-frame clones, not every one. The repertoire has about 190,000 clones, around 63% of them found once; the top ten carry more than 9%. The table lists this clone with a few counts. What it binds is not known. The junction does not match germline at one end; this may be a read error. Study observations and caveats: The authors expected sequencing depth to affect clonotype sharing among donors.

The specimen was memory CD4+ T cells sorted from blood. Noted subset: CD45RA-negative fraction. The TCR was taken from a man aged 25 to 45 in good health. The chain is built from TRBV28 and TRBJ2-7; D is unresolved. CDR3 region: CASSRPASLGHF. As DNA, the CDR3 is TGTGCCAGCAGCAGACCAGCTTCGCTAGGACACTTC.